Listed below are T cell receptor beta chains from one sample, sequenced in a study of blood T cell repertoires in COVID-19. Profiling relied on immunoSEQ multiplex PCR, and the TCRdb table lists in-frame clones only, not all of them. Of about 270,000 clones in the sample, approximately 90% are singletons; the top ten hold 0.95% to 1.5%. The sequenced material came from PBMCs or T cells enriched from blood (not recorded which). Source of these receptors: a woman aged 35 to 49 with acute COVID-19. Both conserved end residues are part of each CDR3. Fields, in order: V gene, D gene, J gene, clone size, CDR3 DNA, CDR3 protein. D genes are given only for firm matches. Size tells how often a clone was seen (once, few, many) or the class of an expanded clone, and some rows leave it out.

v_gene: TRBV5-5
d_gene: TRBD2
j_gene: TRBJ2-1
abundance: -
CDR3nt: TGTGCCAGCAGCGCAGAACTAGCGGGAGGGCCGTATGAGCAGTTCTTC
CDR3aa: CASSAELAGGPYEQFF

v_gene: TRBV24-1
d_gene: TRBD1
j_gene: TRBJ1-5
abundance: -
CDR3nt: TGTGCCACCAGTGGAGTGGGACAGGGCGATCAGCCCCAGCATTTT
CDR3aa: CATSGVGQGDQPQHF

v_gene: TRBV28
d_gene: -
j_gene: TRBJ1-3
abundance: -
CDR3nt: TGTGCCAGCAGTTCCCTCCTCTCTGGAAACACCATATATTTT
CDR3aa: CASSSLLSGNTIYF

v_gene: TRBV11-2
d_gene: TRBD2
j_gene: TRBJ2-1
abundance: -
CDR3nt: TGTGCCAGCAGCCCCCGTAGGCTAGCGGGACTGAATGAGCAGTTCTTC
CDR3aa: CASSPRRLAGLNEQFF

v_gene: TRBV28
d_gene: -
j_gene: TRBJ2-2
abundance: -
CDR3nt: TGTTATGTGGGACACAACACCGGGGAGCTGTTTTTT
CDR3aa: CYVGHNTGELFF

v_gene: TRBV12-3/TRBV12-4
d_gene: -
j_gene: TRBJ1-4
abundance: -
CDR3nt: TGTGCCAGCAGGGGCACATCTAATGAAAAACTGTTTTTT
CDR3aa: CASRGTSNEKLFF

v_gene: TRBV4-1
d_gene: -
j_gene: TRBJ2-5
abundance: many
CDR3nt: TGCGCCAGCAGCCAACCTGGGCAGCAGCAAGAGACCCAGTACTTC
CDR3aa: CASSQPGQQQETQYF

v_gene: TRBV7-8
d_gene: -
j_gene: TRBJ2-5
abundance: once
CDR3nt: TGTGCCAGCAGCTTAATAGCGCCCCAAGAGACCCAGTACTTC
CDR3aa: CASSLIAPQETQYF

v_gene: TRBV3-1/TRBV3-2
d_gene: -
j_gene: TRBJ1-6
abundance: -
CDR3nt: TGTGCCAGCAGCCAAGCGTCAGGGTTTTTTTCACCCCTCCACTTT
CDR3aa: CASSQASGFFSPLHF

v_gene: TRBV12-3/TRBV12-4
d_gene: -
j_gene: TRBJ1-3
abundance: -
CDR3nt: TGTGCCAGCAGTATAGGAAACACCATATATTTT
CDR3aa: CASSIGNTIYF

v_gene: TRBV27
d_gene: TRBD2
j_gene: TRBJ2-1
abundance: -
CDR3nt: TGTGCCAGCAGTTTAGGACTAGCGGGTTACAATGAGCAGTTCTTC
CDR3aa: CASSLGLAGYNEQFF

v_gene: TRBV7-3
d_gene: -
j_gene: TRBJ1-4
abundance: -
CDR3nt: TGTGCCAGCAGCCGAGGGCTCGGTGAAAAACTGTTTTTT
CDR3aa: CASSRGLGEKLFF

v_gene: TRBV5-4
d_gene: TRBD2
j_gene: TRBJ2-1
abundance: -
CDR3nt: TGTGCCAGCAGCTCAAGGGCGGGAGGAAATATGATTGAGCAGTTCTTC
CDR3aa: CASSSRAGGNMIEQFF

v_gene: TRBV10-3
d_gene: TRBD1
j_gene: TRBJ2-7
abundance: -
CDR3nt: TGTGCCATCAGTGAGCCCGACAGGGGGCAGTACGAGCAGTACTTC
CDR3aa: CAISEPDRGQYEQYF

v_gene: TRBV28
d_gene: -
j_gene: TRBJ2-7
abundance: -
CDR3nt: TGTGCCAGCAGTTACACCAGGGAGCAGTACTTC
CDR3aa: CASSYTREQYF

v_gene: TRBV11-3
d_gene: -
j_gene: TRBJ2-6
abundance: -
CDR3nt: TGTGCCAGCAGCTTAGATTCTAGCTCTGGGGCCAACGTCCTGACTTTC
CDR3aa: CASSLDSSSGANVLTF

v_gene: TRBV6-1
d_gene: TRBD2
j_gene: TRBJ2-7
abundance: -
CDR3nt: TGTGCCAGCAGTGAAGCGCGCGGGAGGTTCGAATACGAGCAGTACTTC
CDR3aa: CASSEARGRFEYEQYF

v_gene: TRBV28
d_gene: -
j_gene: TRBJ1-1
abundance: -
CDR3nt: TGTGCCAGCAGCCCTCACGGGGGTGATTTGAACACTGAAGCTTTCTTT
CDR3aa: CASSPHGGDLNTEAFF

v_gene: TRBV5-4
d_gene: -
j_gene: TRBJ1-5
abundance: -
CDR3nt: TGTGCCAGCAGCTCGGGGAATCAGCCCCAGCATTTT
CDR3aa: CASSSGNQPQHF

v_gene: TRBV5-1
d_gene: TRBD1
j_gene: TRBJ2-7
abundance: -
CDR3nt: TGCGCCAGCAGCTCGGGACAGGTAACCTACGAGCAGTACTTC
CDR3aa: CASSSGQVTYEQYF

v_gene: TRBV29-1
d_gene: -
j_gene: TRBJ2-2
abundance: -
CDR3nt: TGCAGCGCCGGGAACACCGGGGAGCTGTTTTTT
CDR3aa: CSAGNTGELFF

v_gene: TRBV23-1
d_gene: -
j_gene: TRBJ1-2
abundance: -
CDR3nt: TGCGCCAGCAGTCAACTAAGGGGGGGTAGGGGCTACACCTTC
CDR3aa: CASSQLRGGRGYTF

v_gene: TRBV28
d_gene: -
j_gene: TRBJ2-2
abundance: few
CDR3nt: TGTGCCAGCAGGACACGAAACACCGGGGAGCTGTTTTTT
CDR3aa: CASRTRNTGELFF

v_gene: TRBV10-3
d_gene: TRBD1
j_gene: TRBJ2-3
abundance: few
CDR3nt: TGTGCCATCAGAGAGGAGACAGGGAGCGGCACAGATACGCAGTATTTT
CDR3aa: CAIREETGSGTDTQYF

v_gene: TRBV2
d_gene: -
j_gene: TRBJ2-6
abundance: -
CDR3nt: TGTGCCAGCCAGGCCTCTGGGGCCAACGTCCTGACTTTC
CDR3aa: CASQASGANVLTF

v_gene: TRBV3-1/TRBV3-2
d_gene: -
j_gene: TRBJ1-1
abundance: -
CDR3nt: TGTGCCAGCAGCCGTAGCACAGGGTACATGAACACTGAAGCTTTCTTT
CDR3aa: CASSRSTGYMNTEAFF

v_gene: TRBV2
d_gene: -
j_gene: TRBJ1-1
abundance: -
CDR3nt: TGTGCCAGCAGTATTACAGGGCTCTCAACTGAAGCTTTCTTT
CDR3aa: CASSITGLSTEAFF

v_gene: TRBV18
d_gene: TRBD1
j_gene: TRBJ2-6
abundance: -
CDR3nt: TGTGCCAGCTCACCACTAGTCACAGGGGTTTATGGGGCCAACGTCCTGACTTTC
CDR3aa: CASSPLVTGVYGANVLTF

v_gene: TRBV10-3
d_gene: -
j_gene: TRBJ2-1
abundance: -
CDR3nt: TGTGCCATCAGTGAGTCTCAGTTCCATGAGCAGTTCTTC
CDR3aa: CAISESQFHEQFF

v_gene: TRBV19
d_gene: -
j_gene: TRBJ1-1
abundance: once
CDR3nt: TGTGCCACCCGGACCTTTGGAGGGACTGAAGCTTTCTTT
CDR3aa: CATRTFGGTEAFF

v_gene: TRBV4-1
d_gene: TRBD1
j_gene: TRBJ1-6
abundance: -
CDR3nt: TGCGCCAGCAGCCGAGGGGGGACAGCCTCGGGCTATAATTCACCCCTCCACTTT
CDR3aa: CASSRGGTASGYNSPLHF

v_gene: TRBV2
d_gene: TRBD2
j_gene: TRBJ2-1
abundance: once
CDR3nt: TGTGCCAGCCGCGGGAGTGGCTCCTACAATGAGCAGTTCTTC
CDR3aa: CASRGSGSYNEQFF

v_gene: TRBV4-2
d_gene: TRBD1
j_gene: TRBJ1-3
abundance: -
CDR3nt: TGTGCCAGCAGCCAAGATATTCGGGACAGTCAATCCTTCCACTCTGGAAACACCATATATTTT
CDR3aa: CASSQDIRDSQSFHSGNTIYF

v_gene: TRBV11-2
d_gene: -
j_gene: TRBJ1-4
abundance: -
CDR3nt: TGTGCCAGCAGCCGACCGCCAGGGAACAAGAATGAAAAACTGTTTTTT
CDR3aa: CASSRPPGNKNEKLFF

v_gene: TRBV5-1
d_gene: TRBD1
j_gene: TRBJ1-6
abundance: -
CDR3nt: TGCGCCAGCAGCAGGACAGGGGTGGGCAATTCACCCCTCCACTTT
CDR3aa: CASSRTGVGNSPLHF

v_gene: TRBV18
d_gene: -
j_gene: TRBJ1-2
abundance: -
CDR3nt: TGTGCCAGCTCACCAACGACCAGGGATGGCTACACCTTC
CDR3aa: CASSPTTRDGYTF

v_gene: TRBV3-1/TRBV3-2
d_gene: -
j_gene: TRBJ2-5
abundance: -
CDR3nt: TGTGCCAGCAGCCAAGATGTGGCTCGACAAGAGACCCAGTACTTC
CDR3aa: CASSQDVARQETQYF

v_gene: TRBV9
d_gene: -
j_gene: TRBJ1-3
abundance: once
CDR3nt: TGTGCCAGCAGCCTGGACGGAGGGTCTGGAAACACCATATATTTT
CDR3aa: CASSLDGGSGNTIYF

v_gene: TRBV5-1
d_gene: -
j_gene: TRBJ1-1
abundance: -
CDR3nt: TGCGCCAGCAGCCTGTCCCCCCACAAGGGGAAGAACACTGAAGCTTTCTTT
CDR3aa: CASSLSPHKGKNTEAFF

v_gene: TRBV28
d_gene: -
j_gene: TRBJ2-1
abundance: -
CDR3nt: TGTGCCAGCAGTTCCCGGGACTACAATGAGCAGTTCTTC
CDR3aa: CASSSRDYNEQFF

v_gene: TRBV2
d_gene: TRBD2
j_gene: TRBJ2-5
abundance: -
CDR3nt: TGTGCCAGCAGCGGACTAGCGGGACAAGAGACCCAGTACTTC
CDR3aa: CASSGLAGQETQYF

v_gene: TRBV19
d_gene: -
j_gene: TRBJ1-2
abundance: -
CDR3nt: TGTGCCAGTAGTCCCCTCGAGGCAGGGTATGGCTACACCTTC
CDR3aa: CASSPLEAGYGYTF

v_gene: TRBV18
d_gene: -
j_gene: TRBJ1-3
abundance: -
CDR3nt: TGTGCCAGCTCACCACTCGGACAGCTTGGAAACACCATATATTTT
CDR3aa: CASSPLGQLGNTIYF

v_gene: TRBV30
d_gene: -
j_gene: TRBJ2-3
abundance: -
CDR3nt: TGTGCCTGGAGTGCCGACTGGGGCACGCAGTATTTT
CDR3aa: CAWSADWGTQYF

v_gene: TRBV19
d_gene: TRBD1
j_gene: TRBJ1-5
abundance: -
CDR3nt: TGTGCCAGTAGGACAGGGGGAACGACACAGCCCCAGCATTTT
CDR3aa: CASRTGGTTQPQHF

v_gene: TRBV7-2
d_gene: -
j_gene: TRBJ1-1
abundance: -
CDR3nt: TGTGCCAGCAGCTTATTTGGGAGGGGTGGGAACACTGAAGCTTTCTTT
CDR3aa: CASSLFGRGGNTEAFF